These T cell receptor beta chains were read from a single sample in a study of shared clonotypes between healthy human individuals. Profiling relied on immunoSEQ multiplex PCR, and the TCRdb table lists in-frame clones only, not all of them. The table lists about 2,100,000 clones, approximately 94% of them singletons, with around 1.7% in the top ten. The material sequenced was naive CD8+ T cells from PBMCs. All receptors come from a man between 18 and 29 years old in good health. Some clones in this sample may be carry-over from other donors' samples. CDR3s include the opening cysteine and the closing phenylalanine or tryptophan. The order of the fields is D gene, clone size, V gene, J gene, CDR3 protein, CDR3 DNA. The D gene is left open where the match is weak. Part of the rows lack a size; the others show once, few, many or a class for expanded clones.

TRBD1	.	TRBV27	TRBJ2-6	CASSFRTPAGGSGANVLTF	TGTGCCAGCAGTTTTCGGACTCCAGCAGGGGGCTCTGGGGCCAACGTCCTGACTTTC
.	.	TRBV9	TRBJ2-7	CASSTGLLPYEQYF	TGTGCCAGCAGCACCGGACTCTTACCCTACGAGCAGTACTTC
.	once	TRBV15	TRBJ2-7	CATSALRVGEQYF	TGTGCCACCAGCGCCCTACGGGTGGGGGAGCAGTACTTC
.	.	TRBV5-1	TRBJ2-6	CASSLGSGANVLTF	TGCGCCAGCAGCTTAGGGTCTGGGGCCAACGTCCTGACTTTC
.	.	TRBV10-2	TRBJ2-7	CASSESKETSPLRYEQYF	TGCGCCAGCAGTGAGTCTAAAGAGACTTCTCCTCTCCGCTACGAGCAGTACTTC
TRBD2	.	TRBV5-4	TRBJ2-4	CASSLPSGISTVKNIQYF	TGTGCCAGCAGCTTGCCTAGCGGGATATCTACGGTCAAAAACATTCAGTACTTC
.	.	TRBV29-1	TRBJ1-1	CSGRGVNTEAFF	TGCAGCGGGAGGGGGGTGAACACTGAAGCTTTCTTT
.	.	TRBV7-9	TRBJ2-1	CASPGEDRSLSEQFF	TGTGCCAGCCCCGGGGAGGATCGGAGTCTGAGTGAGCAGTTCTTC
.	.	TRBV27	TRBJ1-4	CASMTAPNEKLFF	TGTGCCAGCATGACCGCCCCTAATGAAAAACTGTTTTTT
.	.	TRBV4-3	TRBJ2-5	CASSRGLRETQYF	TGCGCCAGCAGCCGGGGACTGCGGGAGACCCAGTACTTC
.	once	TRBV19	TRBJ1-2	CASSNWDGRNYGYTF	TGTGCCAGTAGTAACTGGGACGGTCGCAACTATGGCTACACCTTC
TRBD2	.	TRBV7-3	TRBJ2-1	CASSSDSGRGFNEQFF	TGTGCCAGCAGCTCCGACAGCGGGAGGGGTTTTAATGAGCAGTTCTTC
TRBD1	.	TRBV19	TRBJ2-7	CASSIGTGRDYEQYF	TGTGCCAGTAGTATAGGGACAGGCCGGGACTACGAGCAGTACTTC
TRBD2	.	TRBV6-1	TRBJ2-1	CASRPGLAVYNEQFF	TGTGCCAGCAGACCGGGACTAGCGGTATACAATGAGCAGTTCTTC
TRBD1	once	TRBV4-1	TRBJ1-2	CASSWTGVGYTF	TGCGCCAGCAGCTGGACAGGGGTTGGCTACACCTTC
TRBD1	.	TRBV7-9	TRBJ2-7	CASSHQDRMYEQYF	TGTGCCAGCAGCCATCAGGACAGGATGTACGAGCAGTACTTC
TRBD2	.	TRBV5-8	TRBJ2-3	CASSLGLAGSTDTQYF	TGTGCCAGCAGCTTGGGGTTAGCGGGGAGCACAGATACGCAGTATTTT